A selection of T cell receptor beta chains follows, all from one sample in a study of somatic mutations in cytotoxic T cells in rheumatoid arthritis. The assay was immunoSEQ multiplex PCR, and TCRdb's table has in-frame clones only and misses some. This table has approximately 30,000 clones, about 81% appearing once. Sequenced material: CD8+ T cells sorted from blood. All receptors derive from an adult with rheumatoid arthritis. Each CDR3 is given with its conserved first and last residue. Fields, in order: V gene, J gene, D gene, clone size, CDR3 DNA, CDR3 protein. The D gene is left open where the match is weak. The listing skips clone size in some rows; elsewhere it reads once, few, many or a size class.

>TRBV5-1|TRBJ2-1|NA|NA
TGCGCCAGCAGCTTGGGGCGGGGAGCCTACAATGAGCAGTTCTTC
CASSLGRGAYNEQFF
>TRBV11-3|TRBJ1-3|NA|once
TGTGCCAGCAGCTTAGATCCGCTGTCTAGCTCTGGAAACACCATATATTTT
CASSLDPLSSSGNTIYF
>TRBV10-3|TRBJ1-4|NA|once
TGTGCCATCAGGGACAGCCCTAATGAAAAACTGTTTTTT
CAIRDSPNEKLFF
>TRBV27|TRBJ2-1|TRBD2|NA
TGTGCCAGCAGTCCTATGGTCTCTAGCGGGGCTTACAATGAGCAGTTCTTC
CASSPMVSSGAYNEQFF
>TRBV7-3|TRBJ2-7|TRBD1|NA
TGTGCCAGCAGCTTAATAGCGGACAGGGCCTACGAGCAGTACTTC
CASSLIADRAYEQYF
>TRBV19|TRBJ1-5|NA|NA
TGTGCCAGTAGTCTACGACCCCGGGACCGTAGCAATCAGCCCCAGCATTTT
CASSLRPRDRSNQPQHF
>TRBV5-1|TRBJ2-1|TRBD2|NA
TGCGCCAGCAGCTTGAGAGCGGGAAAACCATACAATGAGCAGTTCTTC
CASSLRAGKPYNEQFF
>TRBV7-2|TRBJ1-1|NA|few
TGTGCCAGCAGCTTAGGGAAAACTGAAGCTTTCTTT
CASSLGKTEAFF
>TRBV6-6|TRBJ1-1|NA|NA
TGTGCCAGCAGTTACTCCGCCAAGGGCTCCAACACTGAAGCTTTCTTT
CASSYSAKGSNTEAFF
>TRBV27|TRBJ1-2|NA|NA
TGTGCCAGCTACCATGCGGGGTATGGCTACACCTTC
CASYHAGYGYTF
>TRBV2|TRBJ1-1|TRBD1|NA
TGTGCCAGCCCAGCGTCCCGGGACAGGGGGCAGGCGGGCACTGAAGCTTTCTTT
CASPASRDRGQAGTEAFF
>TRBV7-3|TRBJ2-4|NA|NA
TGTGCCAGCAGCCCCGGACAGTACCGGATTCTAGCCAAAAACATTCAGTACTTC
CASSPGQYRILAKNIQYF
>TRBV2|TRBJ2-2|NA|NA
TGTGCCAGCAGTGAAGCTCTTAACACCGGGGAGCTGTTTTTT
CASSEALNTGELFF
>TRBV25-1|TRBJ2-1|TRBD2|NA
TGTGCCGTCTCGGGGGGCAATGAGCAGTTCTTC
CAVSGGNEQFF
>TRBV5-5|TRBJ2-7|NA|NA
TGTGCCAGCGGCGGCTACGAGCAGTACTTC
CASGGYEQYF
>TRBV30|TRBJ2-5|NA|NA
TGTGCCTATTTAGTGGGGGGCAATCCCCAGTACTTC
CAYLVGGNPQYF
>TRBV7-9|TRBJ1-2|NA|NA
TGTGCCAGCACCTCACGGACTAACTATGGCTACACCTTC
CASTSRTNYGYTF
>TRBV5-1|TRBJ2-1|NA|NA
TGCGCCAGCAGCTGGGGGGGGGCCAATGAGCAGTTCTTC
CASSWGGANEQFF
>TRBV4-2|TRBJ2-7|NA|NA
TGTGCCAGCAGCCAAGAAAAAGACGAGCAGTACTTC
CASSQEKDEQYF
>TRBV7-9|TRBJ2-3|NA|NA
TGTGCCAGCAGCTTTTCTGGTGAGAGTACAGATACGCAGTATTTT
CASSFSGESTDTQYF
>TRBV7-2|TRBJ2-2|NA|NA
TGTGCCAGCAGCCCCTGGGGTATCGGGGAGCTGTTTTTT
CASSPWGIGELFF
>TRBV27|TRBJ2-2|NA|NA
TGTGCCAGCAGTTTATCGGGATGGGGGCCTGCGAACACCGGGGAGCTGTTTTTT
CASSLSGWGPANTGELFF
>TRBV15|TRBJ1-2|NA|NA
TGTGCCACCAGTCCTACTACGTCCTATGGCTACACCTTC
CATSPTTSYGYTF
>TRBV27|TRBJ2-1|TRBD2|NA
TGTGCCAGCAGCGGCGGGGAGGGAGGTTACAATGAGCAGTTCTTC
CASSGGEGGYNEQFF
>TRBV7-2|TRBJ2-1|TRBD2|once
TGTGCCAGCAGCATTGGGCTAGCGGGCCTTGAGCAGTTCTTC
CASSIGLAGLEQFF
>TRBV7-3|TRBJ1-1|TRBD1|NA
TGTGCCAGCAGCTCCTTAGGACAGGGAGAGGGCGCAAACACTGAAGCTTTCTTT
CASSSLGQGEGANTEAFF
>TRBV7-9|TRBJ2-5|NA|NA
TGTGCCAGCAGCTTGGGACAAAGGTTTCCAAGCGAGACCCAGTACTTC
CASSLGQRFPSETQYF
>TRBV7-6|TRBJ2-2|NA|NA
TGTGCCAGCAGCTTGGTGGGGGACACCGGGGAGCTGTTTTTT
CASSLVGDTGELFF
>TRBV5-1|TRBJ2-6|NA|NA
TGCGCCACCCGCTTGAGCTCTGGGGCCAACGTCCTGACTTTC
CATRLSSGANVLTF
>TRBV6-5|TRBJ1-5|NA|NA
TGTGCCAGCAGCGACGGTGAGAATCAGCCCCAGCATTTT
CASSDGENQPQHF
>TRBV28|TRBJ2-3|NA|once
TGTGCCAGCAGTTTGCTCCTGGGCACAGATACGCAGTATTTT
CASSLLLGTDTQYF
>TRBV7-3|TRBJ1-2|TRBD1|once
TGTGCCAGCAGCCCCGGGACAGGGGGCGATGGCTACACCTTC
CASSPGTGGDGYTF
>TRBV9|TRBJ2-7|NA|NA
TGTGCCAGCAGCGTAACGGGTCTCTCCTACGAGCAGTACTTC
CASSVTGLSYEQYF
>TRBV9|TRBJ2-1|TRBD1|NA
TGTGCCAGCAGCCCACAGGGGCCTTACAATGAGCAGTTCTTC
CASSPQGPYNEQFF
>TRBV5-8|TRBJ1-2|NA|few
TGTGCCAGAAGCGTTCTGACCTATGGCTACACCTTC
CARSVLTYGYTF
>TRBV15|TRBJ2-1|NA|once
TGTGCCACCAGCGGGAACCGCGAGGGAACGAGCTCCTACAATGAGCAGTTCTTC
CATSGNREGTSSYNEQFF
>TRBV6-5|TRBJ1-1|NA|NA
TGTGCCAGCAGTAGAGGGAGGACTTTCAACACTGAAGCTTTCTTT
CASSRGRTFNTEAFF
>TRBV21-1|TRBJ1-1|NA|NA
TGTGCCAGCAGCAAAAGGACAGGGATTAGTGGGGGAGCTTTCTTT
CASSKRTGISGGAFF
>TRBV5-1|TRBJ2-1|TRBD1|few
TGCGCCAGCAGCCTGGAAGGACAGGCGTCCGATGAGCAGTTCTTC
CASSLEGQASDEQFF
>TRBV29-1|TRBJ2-1|NA|NA
TGCAGCGTAGAAATCCGGGACAATGAGCAGTTCTTC
CSVEIRDNEQFF
>TRBV2|TRBJ2-7|TRBD2|NA
TGTGCCAGCAGTGCTCTGGGGGGGTCCTACGAGCAGTACTTC
CASSALGGSYEQYF
>TRBV7-9|TRBJ1-2|NA|NA
TGTGCCAGCAGCTTAGGTCTGACAGCCTCTAACTATGGCTACACCTTC
CASSLGLTASNYGYTF
>TRBV7-6|TRBJ2-1|TRBD2|NA
TGTGCCAGCAGTTTGACTAGCGGGAGAAGTGAGCAGTTCTTC
CASSLTSGRSEQFF
>TRBV10-2|TRBJ2-7|NA|NA
TGCGCCAGCAGTCTTGGGTCCGCTTCCGGCTACGAGCAGTACTTC
CASSLGSASGYEQYF
>TRBV28|TRBJ2-1|TRBD2|NA
TGTGCCAGCAAGACTAGCGGGGGGGCTTACAATGAGCAGTTCTTC
CASKTSGGAYNEQFF
>TRBV27|TRBJ2-2|NA|NA
TGTGCCACCAACCAGGGGGGGGCCGGGGAGCTGTTTTTT
CATNQGGAGELFF
>TRBV7-3|TRBJ2-7|TRBD1|NA
TGTGCCAGCAGCTTCCGGGACAGGGGGCCTCGTCGCGAGCAGTACTTC
CASSFRDRGPRREQYF
>TRBV6-1|TRBJ2-7|TRBD2|few
TGTGCCAGCAGTGCGGGACTAGCAGGGTTGTCCTACGAGCAGTACTTC
CASSAGLAGLSYEQYF
>TRBV15|TRBJ1-1|NA|once
TGTGCCACCAGCAGAGATATGGGTAGATCGGCTGAAGCTTTCTTT
CATSRDMGRSAEAFF
>TRBV4-1|TRBJ2-7|NA|few
TGCGCCAGCAGCCAAGACGACGGGTTTCCCGAGCAGTACTTC
CASSQDDGFPEQYF
>TRBV15|TRBJ1-5|NA|NA
TGTGCCACCAGCGCGAGGGGACGGGCTAGCAATCAGCCCCAGCATTTT
CATSARGRASNQPQHF
>TRBV2|TRBJ2-2|NA|NA
TGTGCCAGCAGTGAGTGGCGGGGGCCCAACACCGGGGAGCTGTTTTTT
CASSEWRGPNTGELFF
>TRBV23-1|TRBJ1-1|NA|NA
TGCGCCAGCAGTCAATCGGTACGCTGGGCTTTCTTT
CASSQSVRWAFF
>TRBV9|TRBJ2-7|NA|NA
TGTGCCAGCAGCGGAGGGGAAAGCTCCTACGAGCAGTACTTC
CASSGGESSYEQYF